This paragraph covers one T cell receptor (beta chain) sequence. The second PCR ran about 7 to 12 cycles with a sample-barcoded 5' primer and J-beta primers. TCRdb recomputed calls from the 5' RACE reads with MiXCR, one row per CDR3 protein. Of some 800,000 distinct CDR3 sequences in the sample, more than 20% are singletons; the top ten hold approximately 3.7%. The sample comes from a study of blood T cells in healthy people across ages. These data also featured in a second study, about T cells of mothers and their children.

The origin of this receptor is a boy under 18 in good health. Sequences were obtained from blood.

The CDR3 loop is CASQDGSQETQYF. CDR3 coding DNA: TGTGCCAGCCAGGACGGGTCCCAAGAGACCCAGTACTTC. This chain links TRBV2 with TRBJ2-5; D unclear. Germline CDR1 reads SNHLY; CDR2 reads FYNNEI. Trimming cost V 8 bases and J 1 base, with 11 bases left between them. The CDR3 has 13 amino acids.